This T cell receptor beta chain was retrieved from a study of control samples from healthy donors and cancer patients. Sequencing was performed with immunoSEQ multiplex PCR; in TCRdb, only in-frame clones are kept and a portion is missing. In the table there are about 50,000 clones, around 97% of which are singletons. The sample holds one count of this clone. The junction departs from the called germline gene at one end, perhaps through a read error. Material: blood. The receptor's source is a woman younger than 45 in good health.

CDR3 sequence reads: CASSSGSFSLRAGTSSDTQYF. The CDR3 DNA reads as TGTGCCAGCAGTTCAGGGTCTTTTAGCCTCCGGGCAGGGACTAGCTCAGACACGCAGTATTTT. V and J are TRBV28 and TRBJ2-3; 9 nucleotides align to TRBD2. The CDR3 sequence is 21 residues long. Germline CDR1 MDHEN, CDR2 SYDVKM. Supplemented by reference TRBV28 and TRBJ2-3, the full variable domain reads DVKVTQSSRYLVKRTGEKVFLECVQDMDHENMFWYRQDPGLGLRLIYFSYDVKMKEKGDIPEGYSVSREKKERFSLILESASTNQTSMYLCASSSGSFSLRAGTSSDTQYFGPGTRLTVL.